The clone carrying this T cell receptor (beta chain) was counted at least ten times. Its antigen is still unknown. The data are from a study of T cells in Graves' hyperthyroidism and ophthalmopathy. Study-level results: Among clonotypes expanded in thyroid above 0.001, most were also found in blood.

Germline V gene data show CDR1 as LGHDT and CDR2 as YNNKEL (reference sequence). The V end lost 0 bases, the J end lost 3 bases, and 12 bases lay between the germline ends. The length of the CDR3 is 15 residues. RNA transcripts served as the template for amplifying TCR beta CDR3 regions. The HTBI primer set was used in a first-round RT-PCR of the TCR CDR3. TCRdb re-called the multiplex PCR reads through MiXCR, storing one row per CDR3 protein. This sample carries some 490,000 distinct CDR3 sequences, roughly a sixth of them seen once, and the ten largest clones take 25% to 30%. Sample: blood. The chain carries TRBV3-1 and TRBJ2-7, with D perhaps matching TRBD1 (5 bases). The TCR comes from a woman aged 25 to 39 with Graves' ophthalmopathy. The DNA for the CDR3 is TGTGCCAGCAGCCAAGAAGGCGACAGCGTCTACGAGCAGTACTTC. Amino acids: CASSQEGDSVYEQYF.